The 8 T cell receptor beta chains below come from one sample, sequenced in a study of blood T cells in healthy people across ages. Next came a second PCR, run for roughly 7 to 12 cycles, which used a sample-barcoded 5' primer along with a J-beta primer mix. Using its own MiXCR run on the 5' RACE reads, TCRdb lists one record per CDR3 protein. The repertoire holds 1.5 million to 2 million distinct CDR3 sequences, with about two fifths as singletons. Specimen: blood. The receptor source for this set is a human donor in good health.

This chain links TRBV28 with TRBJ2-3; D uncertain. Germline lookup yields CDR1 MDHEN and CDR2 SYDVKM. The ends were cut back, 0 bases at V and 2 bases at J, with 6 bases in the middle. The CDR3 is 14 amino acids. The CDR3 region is CASSLWGFTDTQYF. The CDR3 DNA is TGTGCCAGCAGTTTATGGGGATTCACAGATACGCAGTATTTT.

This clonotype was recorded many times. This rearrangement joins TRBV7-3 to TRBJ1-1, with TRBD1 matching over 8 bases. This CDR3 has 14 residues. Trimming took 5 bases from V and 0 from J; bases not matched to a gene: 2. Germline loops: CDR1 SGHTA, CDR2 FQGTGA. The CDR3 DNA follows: TGTGCCAGCAGCGCGACAGGGGTGAACACTGAAGCTTTCTTT. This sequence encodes CASSATGVNTEAFF.

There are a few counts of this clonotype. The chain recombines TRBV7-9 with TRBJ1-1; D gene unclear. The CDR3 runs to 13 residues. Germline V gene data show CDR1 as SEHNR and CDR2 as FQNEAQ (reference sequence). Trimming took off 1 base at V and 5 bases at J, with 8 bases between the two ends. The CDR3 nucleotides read TGTGCCAGCAGCTTAGACAAGACGACTGAAGCTTTCTTT. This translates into CASSLDKTTEAFF.

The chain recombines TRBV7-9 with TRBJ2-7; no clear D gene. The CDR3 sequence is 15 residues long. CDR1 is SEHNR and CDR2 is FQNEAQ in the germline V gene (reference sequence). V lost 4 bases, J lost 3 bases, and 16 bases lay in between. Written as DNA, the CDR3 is TGTGCCAGCAGCTCGAAGACTGAACACTACTACGAGCAGTACTTC. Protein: CASSSKTEHYYEQYF.

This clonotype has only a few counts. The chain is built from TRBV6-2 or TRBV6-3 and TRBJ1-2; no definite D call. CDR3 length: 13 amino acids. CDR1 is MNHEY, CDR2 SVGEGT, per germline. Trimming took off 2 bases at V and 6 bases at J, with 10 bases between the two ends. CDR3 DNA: TGTGCCAGCAGTTACGGGGTTCGGGATGGCTACACCTTC. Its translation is CASSYGVRDGYTF.

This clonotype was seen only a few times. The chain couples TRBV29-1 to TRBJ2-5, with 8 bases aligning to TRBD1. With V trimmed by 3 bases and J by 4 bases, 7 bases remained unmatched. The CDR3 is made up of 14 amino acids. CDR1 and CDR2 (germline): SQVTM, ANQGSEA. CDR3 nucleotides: TGCAGCGTTGAGATTTCAGGGGGCTTAGAGACCCAGTACTTC. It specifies CSVEISGGLETQYF.

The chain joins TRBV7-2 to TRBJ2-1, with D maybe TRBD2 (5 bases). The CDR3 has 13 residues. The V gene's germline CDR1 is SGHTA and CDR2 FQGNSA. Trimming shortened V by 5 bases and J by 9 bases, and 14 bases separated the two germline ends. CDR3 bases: TGTGCCAGCAGCCCCCGAGGGCAAGGTGAGCAGTTCTTC. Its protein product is CASSPRGQGEQFF.

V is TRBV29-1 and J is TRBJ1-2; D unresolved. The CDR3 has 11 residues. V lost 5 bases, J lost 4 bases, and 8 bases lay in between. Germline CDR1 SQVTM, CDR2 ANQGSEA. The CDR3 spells CSVTFSYGYTF. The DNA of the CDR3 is TGCAGCGTTACCTTTAGCTATGGCTACACCTTC.